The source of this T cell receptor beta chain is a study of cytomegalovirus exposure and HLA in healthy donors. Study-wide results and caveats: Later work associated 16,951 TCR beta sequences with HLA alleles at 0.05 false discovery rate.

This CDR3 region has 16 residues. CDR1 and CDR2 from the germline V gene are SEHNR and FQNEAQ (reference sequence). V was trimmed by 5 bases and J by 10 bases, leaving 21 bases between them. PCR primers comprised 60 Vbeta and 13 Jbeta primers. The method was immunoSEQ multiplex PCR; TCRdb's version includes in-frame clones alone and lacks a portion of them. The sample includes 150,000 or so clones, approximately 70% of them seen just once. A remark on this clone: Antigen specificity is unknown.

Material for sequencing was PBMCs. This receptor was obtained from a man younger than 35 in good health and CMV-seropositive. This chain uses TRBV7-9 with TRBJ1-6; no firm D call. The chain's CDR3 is CASSPRGGFGESPLHF. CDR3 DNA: TGTGCCAGCAGCCCCCGGGGAGGGTTCGGAGAATCACCCCTCCACTTT.